What follows are 27 T cell receptor beta chains derived from one specimen sequenced in a study of technical replicates of blood from several donors listed by TCRdb under 2017. Receptor amplification or capture employed the immunoSEQ multiplex PCR assay. TCRdb carries this immuneACCESS record with in-frame sequences only. Its versions omit some clonotypes, under half of them owing to an unresolved V gene in the studies checked, with the rest unexplained. The sample has 85,000 to 100,000 clones on record, approximately 95% of them singletons. Roughly 0.22% of the sample goes to the ten largest clones. Sequencing input: T cells isolated from PBMCs. These TCRs come from a human donor in good health.

The chain combines TRBV29-1 with TRBJ2-2; TRBD2 might be the D (5 bases). The CDR3 is made up of 14 amino acids. Trimming left V 5 bases short and J 6 bases short, with 16 bases between. The germline gives CDR1 SQVTM, CDR2 ANQGSEA. CDR3 nucleotide sequence: TGCAGCGTTCGGGGTGAGACGCGTGCCGGGGAGCTGTTTTTT. It specifies CSVRGETRAGELFF.

The chain recombines TRBV4-1 with TRBJ1-1; D gene unclear. This CDR3 spans 10 amino acids. Germline V CDR1 and CDR2: MGHRA, YSYEKL. V lost 4 bases, J lost 12 bases, and 9 bases lay in between. CDR3 coding DNA: TGCGCCAGCAGCCTCGGGAAAACTTTCTTT. Protein: CASSLGKTFF.

The CDR3 spells CASSSAGIPSGEQYF. Here the CDR3 DNA reads TGCGCCAGCAGCTCCGCAGGGATCCCCTCGGGCGAGCAGTACTTC. This sequence joins TRBV5-1 and TRBJ2-7; D may be TRBD1 (5 bases). The germline gives CDR1 SGHRS, CDR2 YFSETQ. The V gene lost 3 bases and the J gene lost 6 bases, with 19 bases spanning the gap. The CDR3 length is 15 residues.

The chain recombines TRBV13 with TRBJ1-3; no definite D call. The CDR3 is 17 residues long. Looked up from germline, CDR1 is PRHDT and CDR2 is FYEKMQ (reference sequence). The V gene lost 5 bases and the J gene lost 0 bases, with 17 bases spanning the gap. This CDR3 is CASSGEGGHFSGNTIYF. The DNA for the CDR3 is TGTGCCAGCAGCGGTGAGGGAGGGCACTTCTCTGGAAACACCATATATTTT.

The V gene is TRBV5-1, the J gene TRBJ1-2; tentatively, D is TRBD1 (6 bases). The CDR3 is made up of 13 amino acids. From germline, CDR1 is SGHRS and CDR2 YFSETQ. Trimming cost V 4 bases and J 6 bases, with 13 bases left between them. In DNA, the CDR3 is TGCGCCAGCAGCCGAGACCCAGGGGATGGCTACACCTTC. This translates into CASSRDPGDGYTF.

The rearrangement joins TRBV11-2 to TRBJ1-2; maybe TRBD1 (6 bases). The germline V gene encodes CDR1 SGHAT and CDR2 FQNNGV. The CDR3 is 20 amino acids. The V and J ends lost 0 bases and 5 bases respectively, with 28 bases between them. This CDR3 is CASSLDEFGTIGPTSYGYTF. The DNA for the CDR3 is TGTGCCAGCAGCTTAGATGAGTTCGGGACAATCGGACCCACTTCATATGGCTACACCTTC.

V gene TRBV4-2 combines with J gene TRBJ2-1, with D possibly being TRBD2 (6 bases). CDR1 and CDR2 (germline): LGHNA, YNFKEQ. The V and J ends lost 1 base and 4 bases respectively, with 11 bases between them. This CDR3 is built from 15 residues. The CDR3 loop reads CASSQGVEGYNEQFF. Here the CDR3 DNA reads TGTGCCAGCAGCCAAGGGGTGGAGGGGTACAATGAGCAGTTCTTC.

The chain carries TRBV28 and TRBJ2-1; 8 nucleotides match TRBD2. This CDR3 contains 15 residues. V was pared by 3 bases and J by 9 bases, with 10 bases of the junction left unmatched. CDR1 is MDHEN and CDR2 is SYDVKM in the germline V gene. CDR3 nucleotide sequence: TGTGCCAGCAGTTTCCAGCCCGATCTAGCGGGTGAGCAGTTCTTC. It encodes CASSFQPDLAGEQFF.

The chain recombines TRBV18 with TRBJ1-2; the match to TRBD1 covers 7 bases. The CDR3 has 14 amino acids. After removal of 3 bases from V and 4 bases from J, the junction contained 5 bases not matched to a gene. Germline V gene data show CDR1 as KGHSH and CDR2 as LQKENI. The CDR3 loop reads CASSPTGDRYGYTF. The CDR3 DNA reads as TGTGCCAGCTCACCTACAGGGGATCGCTATGGCTACACCTTC. The whole variable domain, remainder taken from reference TRBV18 and TRBJ1-2, is NAGVMQNPRHLVRRRGQEARLRCSPMKGHSHVYWYRQLPEEGLKFMVYLQKENIIDESGMPKERFSAEFPKEGPSILRIQQVVRGDSAAYFCASSPTGDRYGYTFGSGTRLTVV.

This chain connects TRBV7-3 to TRBJ2-7; 9 bases line up with TRBD1. The CDR3 covers 15 residues. The V and J ends lost 5 bases and 6 bases, in that order; junction bases with no gene match: 11. Per the germline V gene, CDR1 is SGHTA and CDR2 is FQGTGA. CDR3 sequence (DNA): TGTGCCAGCAGCCCAAGGCCGGGACAGGGAGGCGAGCAGTACTTC. Protein: CASSPRPGQGGEQYF. Full variable domain (rest looked up from reference TRBV7-3 and TRBJ2-7): GAGVSQTPSNKVTEKGKYVELRCDPISGHTALYWYRQSLGQGPEFLIYFQGTGAADDSGLPNDRFFAVRPEGSVSTLKIQRTERGDSAVYLCASSPRPGQGGEQYFGPGTRLTVT.

CDR3 region: CASSYANRVSAEAFF. In DNA, the CDR3 is TGTGCCAGCAGTTACGCCAACAGGGTGTCGGCTGAAGCTTTCTTT. The rearrangement uses TRBV6-5 and TRBJ1-1; tentative D call: TRBD1 (6 bases). This CDR3 has 15 residues. With 2 bases removed from V and 6 bases from J, the gap between germline ends came to 16 bases. Germline values: CDR1 MNHEY, CDR2 SVGAGI.

The chain combines TRBV6-1 with TRBJ1-2; D unresolved. V was pared by 3 bases and J by 10 bases, with 15 bases between. CDR1 is MNHNS, CDR2 SASEGT, per germline. The CDR3 extends over 13 amino acids. The CDR3 DNA follows: TGTGCCAGCAGTGATCTAACCTTGGGAGACTACACCTTC. It yields the protein CASSDLTLGDYTF.

A single count supports this clone. The chain joins TRBV11-2 to TRBJ2-3; D is possibly TRBD1 (5 bases). This CDR3 has 15 residues. Trimming took 1 base from V and 4 from J, leaving 12 bases between them. The germline CDR1 and CDR2 sequences are SGHAT and FQNNGV. The CDR3 coding sequence is TGTGCCAGCAGCTTAGCGGCAGGGTGGGCAGATACGCAGTATTTT. Its translation: CASSLAAGWADTQYF.

The rearrangement joins TRBV6-5 to TRBJ2-3, with TRBD2 identical over 7 bases. Unmatched junction bases numbered 6, after V lost 1 base and J lost 2 bases. From germline, CDR1 is MNHEY and CDR2 SVGAGI. This CDR3 is 16 amino acids long. The CDR3 spells CASSYFAGVATDTQYF. In DNA form, the CDR3 reads TGTGCCAGCAGTTACTTCGCGGGAGTGGCCACAGATACGCAGTATTTT.

V is TRBV10-3 and J is TRBJ2-5; 13 bases are shared with TRBD2. The CDR3 runs 16 residues. J was trimmed by 1 base and V by 6 bases; bases with no gene match: 5. Germline V gives CDR1 ENHRY, CDR2 SYGVKD. The CDR3 region has the DNA TGTGCCATCAGAGAGGGACTAGCGGGGAGCCAAGAGACCCAGTACTTC. It yields the protein CAIREGLAGSQETQYF.

This rearrangement joins TRBV18 to TRBJ2-6; tentative D call: TRBD1 (6 bases). Germline V gene sequence: CDR1 KGHSH, CDR2 LQKENI. The CDR3 is made up of 18 amino acids. V was cut by 6 bases and J by 0 bases, with 18 bases left in between. CDR3 nucleotide sequence: TGTGCCAGCTCTACGCGAACCGGGACAAGCTCTGGGGCCAACGTCCTGACTTTC. Amino acids: CASSTRTGTSSGANVLTF.

CDR3 in DNA: TGCGCCAGCAGCTCAGACAGGTTCAACGAGCAGTACTTC. It translates to CASSSDRFNEQYF. The chain employs TRBV5-1 and TRBJ2-7; tentative D call: TRBD1 (6 bases). With 3 bases removed from V and 5 bases from J, the gap between germline ends came to 12 bases. Looked up from germline, CDR1 is SGHRS and CDR2 is YFSETQ. The CDR3 is 13 residues long.

V gene TRBV6-5 combines with J gene TRBJ1-1; 9 bases line up with TRBD1. This CDR3 region has 13 residues. Germline lookup yields CDR1 MNHEY and CDR2 SVGAGI. Trimming took 4 bases from V and 6 from J; bases not matched to a gene: 3. The CDR3 coding sequence is TGTGCCAGCAGTTTTGACAGGGGGTCTGAAGCTTTCTTT. Protein: CASSFDRGSEAFF.

The rearrangement uses TRBV19 and TRBJ2-3; 7 nucleotides line up with TRBD2. This CDR3 region has 16 residues. V lost 9 bases to trimming and J lost 5 bases; unmatched junction nucleotides: 17. Germline CDR1 is LNHDA and CDR2 is SQIVND (reference sequence). CDR3 DNA sequence: TGTGCCAGCCGTAAGGGGTGGGTCGGGGGGATAGATACGCAGTATTTT. Amino acid sequence: CASRKGWVGGIDTQYF.

Details on this clone: The sample has other DNA sequences that encode this CDR3 too. The J gene is TRBJ2-3, the V gene TRBV5-1, with 12 bases fitting TRBD1. This CDR3 is built from 15 residues. With V trimmed by 4 bases and J by 6 bases, 6 bases remained unmatched. Germline V gene sequence: CDR1 SGHRS, CDR2 YFSETQ. CDR3 loop: CASSPGQGAPDTQYF. The CDR3 DNA is TGCGCCAGCAGCCCGGGACAGGGGGCGCCTGATACGCAGTATTTT.

CDR3 DNA: TGTTCATTGGCGATACGCGGAACAGATACGCAGTATTTT. Translating gives CSLAIRGTDTQYF. The V and J genes are TRBV6-1 and TRBJ2-3; D is unresolved. CDR3 size: 13 residues. The V gene's germline CDR1 is MNHNS and CDR2 SASEGT.

V and J are TRBV7-3 and TRBJ1-1; D unclear. Germline V gene lookup returns CDR1 SGHTA and CDR2 FQGTGA. The CDR3 runs 13 residues. V shed 4 bases and J shed 3 bases, with 9 bases lying between them. CDR3 region: CASSYRLYTEAFF. The CDR3 DNA follows: TGTGCCAGCAGCTATAGACTATACACTGAAGCTTTCTTT.

V gene TRBV6-5 combines with J gene TRBJ2-3; TRBD2 aligns across 7 bases. The J segment lost 1 base and the V segment lost 5 bases, leaving 3 bases of the junction unmatched. The CDR3 consists of 14 residues. Germline-derived CDR1 and CDR2 are MNHEY and SVGAGI. The CDR3 is CASSGGEGTDTQYF. The CDR3, as DNA: TGTGCCAGCAGTGGGGGGGAGGGCACAGATACGCAGTATTTT.

This rearrangement joins TRBV5-4 to TRBJ2-1, with D possibly being TRBD2 (6 bases). Trimming took off 7 bases at V and 7 bases at J, with 9 bases between the two ends. The CDR3 is made up of 11 amino acids. CDR1 and CDR2 (germline): SGHNT, YYREEE (reference sequence). Here the CDR3 DNA reads TGTGCCAGCGTGGGGGGAAATGAGCAGTTCTTC. It is translated as CASVGGNEQFF. The full variable domain, completed using reference TRBV5-4 and TRBJ2-1, is ETGVTQSPTHLIKTRGQQVTLRCSSQSGHNTVSWYQQALGQGPQFIFQYYREEENGRGNFPPRFSGLQFPNYSSELNVNALELDDSALYLCASVGGNEQFFGPGTRLTVL.

This sequence joins TRBV5-6 and TRBJ2-7; 7 bases align to TRBD2. This CDR3 contains 14 residues. Germline V gene lookup returns CDR1 SGHDT and CDR2 YYEEEE. J was trimmed by 5 bases and V by 0 bases; bases with no gene match: 5. The CDR3 is CASSLGLASNEQYF. DNA of the CDR3: TGTGCCAGCAGCTTGGGACTAGCTTCAAACGAGCAGTACTTC.

The chain recombines TRBV10-2 with TRBJ2-7, with TRBD2 matching 8 bases. Germline V gene data show CDR1 as WSHSY and CDR2 as SAAADI. CDR3 size: 15 residues. J gave up 5 bases and V 0 bases, and 6 bases lay outside the gene matches. The CDR3 nucleotides read TGCGCCAGCAGTGAGTCCGGACTAGCTGGTGACGAGCAGTACTTC. Translated, it gives CASSESGLAGDEQYF.

This chain uses TRBV7-6 with TRBJ1-4, with TRBD1 matching over 8 bases. The CDR3 totals 15 residues. V dropped 4 bases and J dropped 7; count of bases not matched to a gene: 8. CDR1 and CDR2 (germline): SGHVS, FNYEAQ. The CDR3 coding sequence is TGTGCCAGCAGCTCGGACAGGGTATCAATTGAAAAACTGTTTTTT. Its translation is CASSSDRVSIEKLFF.